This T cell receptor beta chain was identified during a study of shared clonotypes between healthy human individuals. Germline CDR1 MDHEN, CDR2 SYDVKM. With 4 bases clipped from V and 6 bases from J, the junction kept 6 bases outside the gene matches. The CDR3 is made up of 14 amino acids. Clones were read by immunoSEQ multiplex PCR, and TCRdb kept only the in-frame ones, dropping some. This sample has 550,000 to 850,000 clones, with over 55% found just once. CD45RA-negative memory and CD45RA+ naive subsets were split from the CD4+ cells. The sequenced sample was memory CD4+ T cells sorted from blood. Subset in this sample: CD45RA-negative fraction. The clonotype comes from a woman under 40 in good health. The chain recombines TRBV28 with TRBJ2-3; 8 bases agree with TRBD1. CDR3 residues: CASSWTGPFDTQYF. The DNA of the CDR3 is TGTGCCAGCAGTTGGACAGGGCCATTCGATACGCAGTATTTT.